These 10 T cell receptor beta chains were all obtained from the same sample, sequenced in a study of cytomegalovirus exposure and HLA in healthy donors (dated by TCRdb to 2016 to 2017). The library relied on the immunoSEQ multiplex PCR assay. For the multiplex PCR, a mixture combining 60 forward primers for TCR Vbeta segments and 13 reverse primers for TCR Jbeta segments was used. TCRdb provides this immuneACCESS table in a form limited to in-frame rearrangements. Some clones are lacking; in checked studies, under half of them reflect an unresolved V gene, and why the rest are absent is not known. A total of approximately 90,000 clones appear in this sample, roughly 79% of them only once. The top ten clones comprise 4.5% to 5% of the sample. Sequenced input: PBMCs. The receptors were gathered from a woman aged 40 to 55 in good health and CMV-seronegative.

This clone was seen once. The chain combines TRBV9 with TRBJ2-7; 8 bases are a match to TRBD2. The CDR3 has 15 amino acids. Trimming at V came to 4 bases and at J to 2 bases, leaving 8 bases not matched to a gene. CDR1 SGDLS and CDR2 YYNGEE come from the germline V gene. The DNA for the CDR3 is TGTGCCAGCAGCCCCGGGGGGGCCAGGCCCTACGAGCAGTACTTC. Amino acids: CASSPGGARPYEQYF.

The chain links TRBV7-9 to TRBJ2-2; the match to TRBD2 covers 9 bases. The CDR3 is 17 amino acids. The V gene's germline CDR1 is SEHNR and CDR2 FQNEAQ (reference sequence). The V and J ends lost 5 bases and 4 bases, in that order; junction bases with no gene match: 11. CDR3 sequence: CASSRNLGLAFTGELFF. The CDR3, as DNA: TGTGCCAGCAGCCGCAACCTGGGACTAGCATTCACCGGGGAGCTGTTTTTT.

The gene calls are TRBV5-1 and TRBJ1-6; TRBD1 might be the D (6 bases). Germline V CDR1 and CDR2: SGHRS, YFSETQ. Trimming cost V 3 bases and J 7 bases, with 14 bases left between them. The CDR3 spans 15 residues. The CDR3 region has the DNA TGCGCCAGCAGCTCAGGGGACGGCTCAAATTCACCCCTCCACTTT. Protein product: CASSSGDGSNSPLHF.

CDR3 nucleotide sequence: TGTGCCAGTAGCCGGCTCGGACAGGGGGGTTACAATGAGCAGTTCTTC. This gives the protein CASSRLGQGGYNEQFF. J is TRBJ2-1 and V is TRBV19, with 10 bases aligning to TRBD1. Germline trimming cut 6 bases from V and 4 bases from J; bases unmatched to any gene: 9. CDR1 and CDR2 from the germline V gene are LNHDA and SQIVND (reference sequence). CDR3 length: 16 residues.

This chain uses TRBV9 with TRBJ1-2; D is undetermined. This CDR3 region has 14 residues. V lost 4 bases to trimming and J lost 2 bases, with 12 bases between them. The germline gives CDR1 SGDLS, CDR2 YYNGEE. CDR3 protein: CASSTLGGNYGYTF. The CDR3, as DNA: TGTGCCAGCAGCACCCTAGGAGGGAACTATGGCTACACCTTC. The full variable domain, its missing parts supplied by reference TRBV9 and TRBJ1-2, is DSGVTQTPKHLITATGQRVTLRCSPRSGDLSVYWYQQSLDQGLQFLIQYYNGEERAKGNILERFSAQQFPDLHSELNLSSLELGDSALYFCASSTLGGNYGYTFGSGTRLTVV.

The rearrangement uses TRBV27 and TRBJ2-5; 9 bases match TRBD1. With 4 bases clipped from V and 2 bases from J, the junction kept 2 bases outside the gene matches. CDR3 length equals 14 residues. Germline V CDR1 and CDR2: MNHEY, SMNVEV (reference sequence). The CDR3 loop is CASSYRGRQETQYF. The CDR3 DNA sequence: TGTGCCAGCAGTTACAGGGGGCGGCAAGAGACCCAGTACTTC.

This chain connects TRBV7-6 to TRBJ1-2; no clear D gene. The CDR3 has 14 residues. Per the germline V gene, CDR1 is SGHVS and CDR2 is FNYEAQ. Trimming left V 5 bases short and J 4 bases short, with 14 bases between. The CDR3, as DNA: TGTGCCAGCAGCCAGTTACTGGGAGGCTATGGCTACACCTTC. It encodes CASSQLLGGYGYTF.

CDR3 nucleotide sequence: TGTGCGAGCCGGCGACGGGACAGGGGCACAGATACGCAGTATTTT. This codes for CASRRRDRGTDTQYF. V and J are TRBV5-6 and TRBJ2-3; 9 nucleotides line up with TRBD1. The CDR3 sequence is 15 residues long. Germline lookup yields CDR1 SGHDT and CDR2 YYEEEE.

The gene calls are TRBV5-6 and TRBJ1-3, with D uncertain. V dropped 0 bases and J dropped 4 bases, with 11 bases sitting between them. Per germline, CDR1 SGHDT and CDR2 YYEEEE. The CDR3 contains 15 residues. This chain's CDR3 is CASSLAGVLGNTIYF. The DNA for the CDR3 is TGTGCCAGCAGCTTGGCCGGGGTTCTCGGAAACACCATATATTTT.

This clone occurred once. The chain has TRBV10-2 and TRBJ2-7; the match to TRBD1 covers 8 bases. The V gene end was trimmed by 6 bases and the J gene end by 5 bases; junction bases not matched to a gene: 12. Germline V gene sequence: CDR1 WSHSY, CDR2 SAAADI. The CDR3 consists of 15 residues. The CDR3 sequence: CASRNVRTGRNEQYF. The DNA of the CDR3 is TGCGCCAGCAGAAATGTGCGGACAGGGAGGAACGAGCAGTACTTC.